Each of the 26 T cell receptor beta chains below was sequenced from the same sample in a study of cytomegalovirus exposure and HLA in healthy donors. The PCR was carried out with 60 Vbeta primers and 13 Jbeta primers. Method: immunoSEQ multiplex PCR; TCRdb's copy keeps in-frame clones and lacks some. This sample has nearly 110,000 clones, with around 76% found just once. The source material was PBMCs. The receptors here all came from a woman aged 45-65 years in good health and CMV-seropositive.

The chain is built from TRBV4-3 and TRBJ2-2; perhaps TRBD1 as D (5 bases). CDR1 and CDR2 from the germline V gene are LGHNA and YSLEER. The CDR3 is made up of 17 amino acids. V shed 0 bases and J shed 0 bases, with 11 bases lying between them. For the CDR3, the DNA is TGCGCCAGCAGCCAAGATATCAGGGCCGCGAACACCGGGGAGCTGTTTTTT. Protein sequence: CASSQDIRAANTGELFF.

The chain links TRBV9 to TRBJ1-3; D is unclear. The germline CDR1 and CDR2 sequences are SGDLS and YYNGEE. The CDR3 spans 12 residues. With 1 base removed from V and 4 bases from J, the gap between germline ends came to 3 bases. DNA of the CDR3: TGTGCCAGCAGCGTACTCGGAAACACCATATATTTT. As protein: CASSVLGNTIYF. The full variable domain, completed using reference TRBV9 and TRBJ1-3, is DSGVTQTPKHLITATGQRVTLRCSPRSGDLSVYWYQQSLDQGLQFLIQYYNGEERAKGNILERFSAQQFPDLHSELNLSSLELGDSALYFCASSVLGNTIYFGEGSWLTVV.

The rearrangement joins TRBV9 to TRBJ2-3, with D possibly being TRBD2 (5 bases). The V end was cut by 4 bases, the J end by 0 bases, with 15 bases between. Looked up from germline, CDR1 is SGDLS and CDR2 is YYNGEE. This CDR3 comprises 16 residues. CDR3 in amino acids: CASSIWSTGSTDTQYF. CDR3 nucleotides: TGTGCCAGCAGCATCTGGTCAACGGGGAGCACAGATACGCAGTATTTT. The whole variable domain, remainder taken from reference TRBV9 and TRBJ2-3, is DSGVTQTPKHLITATGQRVTLRCSPRSGDLSVYWYQQSLDQGLQFLIQYYNGEERAKGNILERFSAQQFPDLHSELNLSSLELGDSALYFCASSIWSTGSTDTQYFGPGTRLTVL.

This clone was seen repeatedly, ten times or more. This chain uses TRBV7-8 with TRBJ2-7; D remains ambiguous. The CDR3 contains 14 residues. Germline lookup yields CDR1 SGHVS and CDR2 FQNEAQ. V lost 0 bases and J 3 bases, leaving 9 bases between the germline ends. The CDR3 protein is CASSLARYFYEQYF. Here the CDR3 DNA reads TGTGCCAGCAGCTTAGCCAGGTATTTCTACGAGCAGTACTTC.

This chain connects TRBV28 to TRBJ2-1, with TRBD2 identical over 11 bases. V trimming: 6 bases; J trimming: 7 bases; junction bases outside the gene matches: 8. This CDR3 comprises 15 residues. Germline assignment: CDR1 MDHEN and CDR2 SYDVKM. CDR3 sequence: CASSRTSGGYNEQFF. In DNA form, the CDR3 reads TGTGCCAGCAGCCGTACTAGCGGGGGATATAATGAGCAGTTCTTC.

This clone was detected only once. This chain connects TRBV30 to TRBJ1-1, with TRBD1 identical over 11 bases. J gave up 4 bases and V 3 bases, and 7 bases lay outside the gene matches. The germline gives CDR1 GTSNPN, CDR2 SVGIG (reference sequence). The CDR3 extends over 15 amino acids. CDR3 nucleotides: TGTGCCTGGAGAAGGGACAGGGGGATGGTCACTGAAGCTTTCTTT. Translated, it gives CAWRRDRGMVTEAFF. The full variable domain, rest sourced from reference TRBV30 and TRBJ1-1, is SQTIHQWPATLVQPVGSPLSLECTVEGTSNPNLYWYRQAAGRGLQLLFYSVGIGQISSEVPQNLSASRPQDRQFILSSKKLLLSDSGFYLCAWRRDRGMVTEAFFGQGTRLTVV.

The chain couples TRBV5-1 to TRBJ1-1, with D perhaps matching TRBD1 (5 bases). Germline V CDR1 and CDR2: SGHRS, YFSETQ. The CDR3 covers 14 residues. V lost 1 base and J lost 5, with 12 bases in between. As DNA, the CDR3 is TGCGCCAGCAGCTTGATGGGGGGGGAAACTGAAGCTTTCTTT. Protein product: CASSLMGGETEAFF.

The chain uses TRBV21-1 and TRBJ1-6. TRBV21-1 is flagged as a pseudogene. The CDR3 runs 15 residues. CDR3 amino acids: CASRETRGPYSPLHF. The CDR3 region has the DNA TGTGCCAGCAGGGAAACCCGAGGCCCCTATTCACCCCTCCACTTT.

This chain joins TRBV15 and TRBJ1-4, with a tentative D call TRBD1 (5 bases). This CDR3 is 15 amino acids long. Germline assignment: CDR1 LNHNV and CDR2 YYDKDF (reference sequence). Trimming took off 0 bases at V and 10 bases at J, with 15 bases between the two ends. The CDR3 DNA is TGTGCCACCAGCAGAGATAACCCAGGGAACGGAAAACTGTTTTTT. Protein: CATSRDNPGNGKLFF.

The chain carries TRBV7-4 and TRBJ2-2, with D perhaps TRBD2 (6 bases). The CDR3 is made up of 15 amino acids. From germline, CDR1 is SGHVT and CDR2 SQSDAQ. Trimming pared 5 bases from V and 3 bases from J, leaving 13 bases between. The CDR3 sequence: CASSLGPGDTGELFF. DNA of the CDR3: TGTGCCAGCAGCCTAGGGCCGGGGGACACCGGGGAGCTGTTTTTT.

This chain links TRBV29-1 with TRBJ2-5, with a possible D match to TRBD1 (5 bases). The J call may be faulty, since TRBJ2-7 better matches the DNA end. The CDR3 runs 13 residues. CDR1 SQVTM and CDR2 ANQGSEA come from the germline V gene. The CDR3 DNA reads as TGCAGCGTTGAAGGGGTAGGGGCCTACGAGCAGTACTTC. It encodes CSVEGVGAYEQYF.

The table lists this clone with a few counts. J is TRBJ2-2 and V is TRBV6-5, with D unresolved. This CDR3 comprises 14 residues. Germline lookup yields CDR1 MNHEY and CDR2 SVGAGI. The V gene lost 2 bases and the J gene lost 8 bases, with 12 bases spanning the gap. In nucleotides, the CDR3 is TGTGCCAGCAGTTACCACAGAACGCGAGGGGAGCTGTTTTTT. Its protein product is CASSYHRTRGELFF.

The chain has TRBV5-8 and TRBJ1-2, with TRBD1 matching 9 bases. Germline V gives CDR1 SGHTS, CDR2 YDEGEE. Losses at the gene ends were 4 bases for V and 3 bases for J; bases not matched to a gene: 4. This CDR3 has 14 residues. In DNA, the CDR3 is TGTGCCAGCAGCATCCGGGACAGGGACTATGGCTACACCTTC. Residues: CASSIRDRDYGYTF.

This rearrangement joins TRBV5-1 to TRBJ1-3; D is unresolved. CDR3 length: 16 amino acids. CDR1 SGHRS and CDR2 YFSETQ come from the germline V gene. The germline V and J ends were trimmed by 0 bases and 0 bases, with 10 bases remaining between them. The CDR3 DNA is TGCGCCAGCAGCTTGGCAGGCTCCAGCTCTGGAAACACCATATATTTT. It translates to CASSLAGSSSGNTIYF.

This clone was seen a few times. V and J are TRBV6-6 and TRBJ1-1; D is perhaps TRBD1 (5 bases). CDR1 is MNHNY and CDR2 is SVGAGI in the germline V gene (reference sequence). The CDR3 is made up of 11 amino acids. V gave up 6 bases and J gave up 7 bases, with 9 bases separating them. The CDR3 loop is CASRDTDEAFF. In DNA form, the CDR3 reads TGTGCCAGCAGGGACACCGATGAAGCTTTCTTT.

This rearrangement joins TRBV6-6 to TRBJ1-3; tentative D call: TRBD1 (6 bases). Per germline, CDR1 MNHNY and CDR2 SVGAGI (reference sequence). The V end lost 6 bases, the J end lost 0 bases, and 12 bases lay between the germline ends. This CDR3 is 15 amino acids long. CDR3 nucleotide sequence: TGTGCCAGCAGCCAGGCAGGGGCCTCTGGAAACACCATATATTTT. Encoded protein: CASSQAGASGNTIYF.

This chain connects TRBV30 to TRBJ2-3, with TRBD2 matching 16 bases. Per the germline V gene, CDR1 is GTSNPN and CDR2 is SVGIG (reference sequence). After removal of 0 bases from V and 11 bases from J, the junction contained 8 bases not matched to a gene. The CDR3 loop spans 16 amino acids. The CDR3 loop reads CAWSVGTSGGGQVQYF. The CDR3 DNA follows: TGTGCCTGGAGTGTCGGGACTAGCGGGGGGGGCCAGGTGCAGTATTTT. The whole variable domain, remainder taken from reference TRBV30 and TRBJ2-3, is SQTIHQWPATLVQPVGSPLSLECTVEGTSNPNLYWYRQAAGRGLQLLFYSVGIGQISSEVPQNLSASRPQDRQFILSSKKLLLSDSGFYLCAWSVGTSGGGQVQYFGPGTRLTVL.

This clone appeared a single time. The V call is TRBV5-1, the J call TRBJ1-1; D unresolved. The V end lost 2 bases, the J end lost 5 bases, and 10 bases lay between the germline ends. Germline lookup yields CDR1 SGHRS and CDR2 YFSETQ. The CDR3 runs 13 residues. The CDR3 here is CASSFQIQTEAFF. The CDR3 nucleotides are TGCGCCAGCAGCTTCCAGATACAGACTGAAGCTTTCTTT.

The chain employs TRBV9 and TRBJ2-1; 8 positions match TRBD2. Germline V gives CDR1 SGDLS, CDR2 YYNGEE. The CDR3 is 15 amino acids. The ends lost 3 bases at V and 5 bases at J; junction bases unmatched: 7. The CDR3 nucleotides are TGTGCCAGCAGCGCGGTAGCGGGGACGGACAATGAGCAGTTCTTC. Translated, it gives CASSAVAGTDNEQFF. Complete variable domain (other parts from reference TRBV9 and TRBJ2-1): DSGVTQTPKHLITATGQRVTLRCSPRSGDLSVYWYQQSLDQGLQFLIQYYNGEERAKGNILERFSAQQFPDLHSELNLSSLELGDSALYFCASSAVAGTDNEQFFGPGTRLTVL.

V usage is TRBV7-2 and J usage is TRBJ1-1; D not resolved. V lost 5 bases, J lost 7 bases, and 11 bases lay in between. There are 12 residues in the CDR3. The germline V gene has CDR1 SGHTA and CDR2 FQGNSA. The CDR3 loop reads CASSQGRFEAFF. The CDR3 DNA is TGTGCCAGCAGCCAAGGGAGGTTTGAAGCTTTCTTT.

J is TRBJ1-1 and V is TRBV19; maybe TRBD1 (5 bases). From germline, CDR1 is LNHDA and CDR2 SQIVND (reference sequence). V was clipped by 7 bases and J by 4 bases, with 16 bases between them. The CDR3 length is 14 residues. The CDR3 bases are TGTGCCAGTAATGTGGGCAGGGTGACCACTGAAGCTTTCTTT. Protein sequence: CASNVGRVTTEAFF.

The sample holds a few counts of this clone. This chain joins TRBV15 and TRBJ2-3; 15 nucleotides agree with TRBD2. Trimming cost V 9 bases and J 3 bases; bases outside gene matches: 7. This CDR3 is 16 amino acids long. Germline assignment: CDR1 LNHNV and CDR2 YYDKDF (reference sequence). The CDR3: CATGWTSGGATDTQYF. The CDR3 bases are TGTGCCACGGGATGGACTAGCGGGGGGGCGACAGATACGCAGTATTTT.

As DNA, the CDR3 is TGTGCCAGCAGTTTGACCTACAGGGGAAATAACTATGGCTACACCTTC. Protein sequence: CASSLTYRGNNYGYTF. This rearrangement joins TRBV28 to TRBJ1-2; 7 nucleotides agree with TRBD1. Germline V gene data show CDR1 as MDHEN and CDR2 as SYDVKM. CDR3 length: 16 amino acids. The trim removed 3 bases at V and 1 base at J, leaving 8 bases unmatched.

On this clone: The same CDR3 also results from other DNA sequences found in this sample. CDR3 DNA: TGCAGCGTCGGACGAGGTCGGGGAGAGACCCAGTACTTC. Protein sequence: CSVGRGRGETQYF. The rearrangement joins TRBV29-1 to TRBJ2-5; a possible D gene is TRBD2 (5 bases). CDR3 length: 13 residues. The V end was cut by 6 bases, the J end by 4 bases, with 15 bases between. Per the germline V gene, CDR1 is SQVTM and CDR2 is ANQGSEA.

This clone occurred once. The chain combines TRBV6-1 with TRBJ2-1; 9 bases align to TRBD1. V lost 5 bases to trimming and J lost 8 bases; unmatched junction nucleotides: 7. Germline V lookup: CDR1 MNHNS, CDR2 SASEGT. The CDR3 sequence is 14 residues long. The CDR3: CASSLDRGKDEQFF. The CDR3 nucleotides read TGTGCCAGCAGTTTGGACAGGGGAAAAGATGAGCAGTTCTTC.

As to this clone: The junction shows a germline mismatch at one end, possibly a read error. The chain combines TRBV28 with TRBJ1-4; 7 nucleotides match TRBD1. Germline loops: CDR1 MDHEN, CDR2 SYDVKM. The CDR3 spans 12 residues. The CDR3 here is CASSFLGQVQRF. In DNA, the CDR3 is TGTGCCAGCAGTTTTCTCGGACAGGTGCAGCGTTTT.